The clone carrying this T cell receptor (beta chain) showed up many times. Antigen specificity is unknown. These data originate in a study of neurological immune-mediated disorders. Whole-study results and caveats: Multiple sclerosis, the disease with the least TCR clonal expansion, fell below healthy controls, whereas HTLV-1-associated myelopathy showed the most. The multiple sclerosis repertoire cluster lacked an association with any feature, whether clinical or MRI.

V was cut by 1 base and J by 6 bases, with 7 bases left in between. The CDR3 runs to 14 residues. Germline V gives CDR1 SGHVS, CDR2 FNYEAQ. Synthesis of cDNA was accomplished via 5'RACE employing 10-nucleotide random UMIs. TCRdb redid the calling of the 5' RACE reads with MiXCR, one entry per CDR3 protein. The sample yields some 89,000 distinct CDR3 sequences, about 4.5% seen once. Time point meaning: longitudinal time-point 3. The unsorted libraries were made from 2 million PBMCs kept at -80 C. The chain couples TRBV7-6 to TRBJ1-6; the D gene is possibly TRBD1 (5 bases). The sample taken for sequencing was PBMCs. The receptor's source is a woman in her sixties with multiple sclerosis. This chain's CDR3 is CASSLERGNSPLHF. Written as DNA, the CDR3 is TGTGCCAGCAGCTTAGAGAGGGGTAATTCACCCCTCCACTTT.